This T cell receptor (beta chain) was captured by sequencing in a study of blood T cell repertoires in COVID-19. Study context: COVID-19 samples from acute and convalescent phases originated in the United States, Italy and Spain. From T cells, B-cell-depleted T cells, or PBMCs came the material, which was cDNA or gDNA.

V lost 7 bases and J lost 0, with 13 bases in between. The length of the CDR3 is 15 residues. Germline assignment: CDR1 MNHEY and CDR2 SVGAGI. In the study's own analysis: Amplification with reference gene primers provided the estimates of nucleated cell counts. Assay used: immunoSEQ multiplex PCR; TCRdb lists only in-frame clones, some missing. The DNA gave D and trimming, while V, J and clone size come from that table. The table lists about 120,000 clones, approximately 80% of them singletons. This rearrangement joins TRBV6-5 to TRBJ1-5, with D possibly being TRBD1 (6 bases). The sequence derives from a man between 65 and 79 years old with active or convalescent COVID-19. Sequencing used peripheral blood. CDR3 protein: CASTPTGVSNQPQHF. CDR3 DNA sequence: TGTGCCAGCACTCCGACAGGAGTTAGCAATCAGCCCCAGCATTTT.